The 27 T cell receptor beta chains below come from one sample, sequenced in a study of neurological immune-mediated disorders. Via MiXCR, TCRdb re-called the 5' RACE reads, giving one row per CDR3 protein. The sample yields 75,000 to 90,000 distinct CDR3 sequences, approximately 10% seen once. Source material: PBMCs. The receptors shown here come from a man aged 40-49 years in good health.

Many counts were recorded for this clonotype. This chain joins TRBV12-3 or TRBV12-4 and TRBJ2-7; D uncertain. Trimming stripped 1 base from V and 0 bases from J, with 7 bases between. The length of the CDR3 is 14 residues. This CDR3 reads CASSLGTVSYEQYF. The CDR3 nucleotides read TGTGCCAGCAGTTTAGGGACGGTCTCCTACGAGCAGTACTTC.

This clonotype came up many times. This chain uses TRBV30 with TRBJ2-1, with TRBD1 matching over 7 bases. The V gene end was trimmed by 2 bases and the J gene end by 2 bases; junction bases not matched to a gene: 6. The CDR3 is 15 amino acids. The germline V gene has CDR1 GTSNPN and CDR2 SVGIG (reference sequence). CDR3 in amino acids: CAWSQNRGPYNEQFF. DNA for the CDR3: TGTGCCTGGAGTCAAAACAGGGGCCCCTACAATGAGCAGTTCTTC.

In its sample, this clonotype was seen many times. The chain has TRBV20-1 and TRBJ2-7; tentative D call: TRBD1 (5 bases). This CDR3 is built from 13 residues. V dropped 5 bases and J dropped 2 bases, with 13 bases sitting between them. CDR1 is DFQATT and CDR2 is SNEGSKA in the germline V gene (reference sequence). The CDR3 spells CSAGQGVTYEQYF. The CDR3 DNA reads as TGCAGTGCTGGCCAGGGTGTCACCTACGAGCAGTACTTC.

The rearrangement joins TRBV5-8 to TRBJ2-1; no reliable D call. This CDR3 is 12 amino acids long. V gave up 4 bases and J gave up 5 bases, with 7 bases separating them. The germline V gene encodes CDR1 SGHTS and CDR2 YDEGEE. The CDR3 reads CASSRTDNEQFF. The CDR3 DNA follows: TGTGCCAGCAGCCGGACGGACAATGAGCAGTTCTTC.

This clonotype was counted many times. The rearrangement links TRBV12-3 or TRBV12-4 to TRBJ1-1; no clear D gene. The V end was cut by 1 base, the J end by 8 bases, with 8 bases between. The CDR3 is made up of 12 amino acids. The CDR3 is CASSLGGVEAFF. CDR3 bases: TGTGCCAGCAGTTTAGGGGGAGTGGAAGCTTTCTTT.

The sample holds many counts of this clonotype. This chain links TRBV29-1 with TRBJ1-2; possibly TRBD1 for D (5 bases). CDR1 is SQVTM and CDR2 is ANQGSEA in the germline V gene. V lost 4 bases and J 4 bases, leaving 16 bases between the germline ends. This CDR3 spans 14 amino acids. CDR3 sequence reads: CSVGGGAGGYGYTF. The CDR3 DNA reads TGCAGCGTTGGGGGCGGCGCAGGAGGCTATGGCTACACCTTC.

The sample holds many counts of this clonotype. The chain couples TRBV25-1 to TRBJ2-7; D may be TRBD1 (6 bases). Trimming took 1 base from V and 2 from J, leaving 9 bases between them. Germline CDR1 and CDR2: MGHDK and SYGVNS. The CDR3 spans 14 residues. Here the CDR3 reads CASSEWDKTYEQYF. Written as DNA, the CDR3 is TGTGCCAGCAGTGAATGGGACAAAACCTACGAGCAGTACTTC.

As regards this clonotype: Since a much larger clone is just one base distant, this may be a read error. Here the CDR3 DNA reads TGTGCCAGCAGCTTGGCTTTCACTAGCGGTGGGGACCTGTACTTC. It encodes CASSLAFTSGGDLYF. The chain couples TRBV5-6 to TRBJ2-5; 8 nucleotides align to TRBD2. Germline trimming cut 0 bases from V and 13 bases from J; bases unmatched to any gene: 14. The length of the CDR3 is 15 residues. Germline loops: CDR1 SGHDT, CDR2 YYEEEE. The whole variable domain, remainder taken from reference TRBV5-6 and TRBJ2-5, is DAGVTQSPTHLIKTRGQQVTLRCSPKSGHDTVSWYQQALGQGPQFIFQYYEEEERQRGNFPDRFSGHQFPNYSSELNVNALLLGDSALYLCASSLAFTSGGDLYFGPGTRLLVL.

The chain combines TRBV9 with TRBJ2-7; D unclear. This CDR3 spans 14 amino acids. CDR1 and CDR2 from the germline V gene are SGDLS and YYNGEE. Trimming removed 4 bases at V and 6 bases at J, with 17 bases between. CDR3 coding DNA: TGTGCCAGCAGCATTACCCACTCGGTGGGCGAGCAGTACTTC. As protein: CASSITHSVGEQYF.

This clonotype was recorded many times. The gene calls are TRBV11-2 and TRBJ2-7; unclear D gene. The CDR3 length is 15 residues. Trimming removed 5 bases at V and 2 bases at J, with 16 bases between. Germline V lookup: CDR1 SGHAT, CDR2 FQNNGV. The CDR3 DNA reads as TGTGCCAGCAGCGCCCTCGACTTGGACGCCTACGAGCAGTACTTC. Its protein product is CASSALDLDAYEQYF.

This clonotype was observed many times. The chain couples TRBV5-1 to TRBJ2-6; 7 positions match TRBD1. There are 17 residues in the CDR3. CDR1 is SGHRS, CDR2 YFSETQ, per germline. With 4 bases clipped from V and 0 bases from J, the junction kept 7 bases outside the gene matches. CDR3 in amino acids: CASSLSTGLSGANVLTF. The CDR3 DNA reads as TGCGCCAGCAGCCTTTCGACAGGGCTCTCTGGGGCCAACGTCCTGACTTTC.

Note on this clonotype: A much more abundant neighbour one base away suggests this may be a read error. This chain connects TRBV15 to TRBJ1-2; no reliable D call. This CDR3 has 14 amino acids. The germline V gene encodes CDR1 LNHNV and CDR2 YYDKDF (reference sequence). Written as DNA, the CDR3 is TGTGACACCAGCAGAGATACGGGGTCAGGCGGCTACACCTTC. It specifies CDTSRDTGSGGYTF.

This clonotype showed up many times. The chain carries TRBV7-2 and TRBJ2-3, with TRBD1 matching over 7 bases. CDR3 length: 14 amino acids. After removal of 6 bases from V and 1 base from J, the junction contained 4 bases not matched to a gene. Germline V gene data show CDR1 as SGHTA and CDR2 as FQGNSA. The CDR3 loop is CASSKRGRTDTQYF. The CDR3 bases are TGTGCCAGCAGTAAGAGGGGGCGCACAGATACGCAGTATTTT.

This clonotype was picked up many times. A read error may be the cause here, since a much bigger clone is one base away. The genes are TRBV13 and TRBJ2-3; TRBD2 aligns across 11 bases. The length of the CDR3 is 16 residues. CDR1 and CDR2 (germline): PRHDT, FYEKMQ (reference sequence). Here the CDR3 reads CVSSTKTSGTSDTQYF. As DNA, the CDR3 is TGTGTCAGCAGCACGAAGACTAGCGGGACTTCAGATACGCAGTATTTT.

This clonotype was recorded at least ten times. The V call is TRBV10-3, the J call TRBJ2-5, with D perhaps TRBD1 (6 bases). The CDR3 runs to 13 residues. Germline V gene sequence: CDR1 ENHRY, CDR2 SYGVKD. The V end was cut by 5 bases, the J end by 3 bases, with 10 bases between. CDR3 bases: TGTGCCATCAGTCTACAGGGAGAAGAGACCCAGTACTTC. Translation gives CAISLQGEETQYF.

About this clonotype itself: This clone may be a read error of a much larger clone one base away. The chain links TRBV11-2 to TRBJ2-1; no clear D gene. CDR1 SGHAT and CDR2 FQNNGV come from the germline V gene. CDR3 length: 14 amino acids. V lost 3 bases, J lost 14 bases, and 20 bases lay in between. The CDR3 nucleotides read TGTGCCAGCAGCTTTGGCGGCAATTTGTTGGAAGAGTTCTTC. The encoded protein is CASSFGGNLLEEFF.

This clonotype was counted at least ten times. V gene TRBV27 combines with J gene TRBJ2-7; D is ambiguous. The germline V gene has CDR1 MNHEY and CDR2 SMNVEV (reference sequence). There are 13 residues in the CDR3. V was cut by 5 bases and J by 2 bases, with 10 bases left in between. Written as DNA, the CDR3 is TGTGCCAGCAGTCACGGGTCGACCTACGAGCAGTACTTC. Protein sequence: CASSHGSTYEQYF.

This clonotype has at least ten counts. The chain links TRBV25-1 to TRBJ2-2; D not certain. Germline CDR1 reads MGHDK; CDR2 reads SYGVNS. V lost 1 base and J lost 9, with 9 bases in between. The CDR3 runs 13 residues. CDR3 region: CASSELGIRELFF. The DNA for the CDR3 is TGTGCCAGCAGTGAATTGGGTATTCGGGAGCTGTTTTTT.

The rearrangement uses TRBV20-1 and TRBJ2-2; D gene uncertain. The CDR3 runs 12 residues. V lost 6 bases and J 8 bases, leaving 13 bases between the germline ends. CDR1 DFQATT and CDR2 SNEGSKA come from the germline V gene (reference sequence). DNA of the CDR3: TGCAGTGCGATGACCCTGACGGGGGAGCTGTTTTTT. This sequence encodes CSAMTLTGELFF.

This clonotype was picked up many times. The rearrangement uses TRBV6-1 and TRBJ1-5; D not resolved. The CDR3 is 12 amino acids. Germline values: CDR1 MNHNS, CDR2 SASEGT. V lost 10 bases to trimming and J lost 2 bases, with 9 bases between them. The CDR3 region has the DNA TGTGCCACCCTGATTGGCAATCAGCCCCAGCATTTT. Translation gives CATLIGNQPQHF.

This clonotype occurred many times. This sequence joins TRBV29-1 and TRBJ1-2; TRBD1 is a possible D gene (5 bases). Germline CDR1 is SQVTM and CDR2 is ANQGSEA. With 3 bases removed from V and 1 base from J, the gap between germline ends came to 9 bases. The CDR3 spans 13 residues. The CDR3 reads CSVDDSNNYGYTF. The CDR3 nucleotides are TGCAGCGTTGATGACAGCAATAACTATGGCTACACCTTC.

This clonotype occurred many times. The chain uses TRBV7-2 and TRBJ2-5, with 7 bases matching TRBD2. This CDR3 contains 15 residues. The junction had 6 bases not matched to a gene; V was cut back by 4 bases and J by 1 base. The V gene's germline CDR1 is SGHTA and CDR2 FQGNSA. The CDR3 DNA is TGTGCCAGCAGCTCACCACTAGCGCCCCAAGAGACCCAGTACTTC. This translates into CASSSPLAPQETQYF.

This clonotype was detected ten times or more. The junction shows a germline mismatch at one end, possibly a read error. The chain combines TRBV15 with TRBJ2-1; TRBD2 matches at 10 bases. The CDR3 spans 16 residues. Germline V gene data show CDR1 as LNHNV and CDR2 as YYDKDF (reference sequence). In DNA form, the CDR3 reads TGTGCCACCAGCGGAGATCCGGGACTAGCGACAAATGAGCAGTTCTTC. It specifies CATSGDPGLATNEQFF. The full variable domain, with the rest looked up from reference TRBV15 and TRBJ2-1, is DAMVIQNPRYQVTQFGKPVTLSCSQTLNHNVMYWYQQKSSQAPKLLFHYYDKDFNNEADTPDNFQSRRPNTSFCFLDIRSPGLGDTAMYLCATSGDPGLATNEQFFGPGTRLTVL.

This chain links TRBV2 with TRBJ2-1, with D hard to call. V dropped 8 bases and J dropped 1 base, with 6 bases sitting between them. Germline-derived CDR1 and CDR2 are SNHLY and FYNNEI. This CDR3 is 12 amino acids long. CDR3 sequence (DNA): TGTGCCAGCCTCAGGTCCTACAATGAGCAGTTCTTC. This gives the protein CASLRSYNEQFF. Full variable domain (outside the CDR3, taken from reference TRBV2 and TRBJ2-1): EPEVTQTPSHQVTQMGQEVILRCVPISNHLYFYWYRQILGQKVEFLVSFYNNEISEKSEIFDDQFSVERPDGSNFTLKIRSTKLEDSAMYFCASLRSYNEQFFGPGTRLTVL.

Many counts were recorded for this clonotype. V usage is TRBV9 and J usage is TRBJ1-5, with unresolved D. V lost 0 bases and J 3 bases, leaving 7 bases between the germline ends. The CDR3 spans 14 residues. Germline loops: CDR1 SGDLS, CDR2 YYNGEE. CDR3 protein: CASSVGVANQPQHF. The CDR3 region has the DNA TGTGCCAGCAGCGTAGGAGTGGCCAATCAGCCCCAGCATTTT.

This clonotype was recorded many times. The chain uses TRBV2 and TRBJ1-2; 7 nucleotides match TRBD1. Per the germline V gene, CDR1 is SNHLY and CDR2 is FYNNEI. The CDR3 is 15 amino acids. Germline trimming cut 0 bases from V and 8 bases from J; bases unmatched to any gene: 9. CDR3 bases: TGTGCCAGCAGTGAAGCGTCAGGGGGTGTTTACGGCTACACCTTC. It translates to CASSEASGGVYGYTF.

There are many counts of this clonotype. The chain uses TRBV6-5 and TRBJ2-6, with D hard to call. With 2 bases removed from V and 3 bases from J, the gap between germline ends came to 5 bases. The CDR3 runs 14 residues. Germline V CDR1 and CDR2: MNHEY, SVGAGI. This CDR3 reads CASSYRIGANVLTF. Written as DNA, the CDR3 is TGTGCCAGCAGTTACAGGATTGGGGCCAACGTCCTGACTTTC.